The rows below give T cell receptor beta chains drawn from one sample of a study of T cell repertoires in cytomegalovirus infection. TCRdb reanalysed the reads using MiXCR and keeps one entry per CDR3 protein. The data contain some 300,000 distinct CDR3 sequences, around 15% of them singletons. The specimen sequenced was PBMCs. The receptors here all came from a human donor in good health (CMV status not recorded). Some clones in this sample may be carry-over from other donors' samples. Each CDR3 is given with its conserved first and last residue. The D gene is left open where the match is weak. The listing skips clone size in some rows; elsewhere it reads once, few, many or a size class.

few TRBJ1-1 NA TRBV20-1 CSARVSQGGGNTEAFF TGCAGTGCTAGAGTCTCACAAGGGGGGGGGAACACTGAAGCTTTCTTT
many TRBJ2-1 TRBD1 TRBV3-1 CASSRMDRGLYNEQFF TGTGCCAGCAGCCGTATGGACAGGGGGCTTTACAATGAGCAGTTCTTC
many TRBJ2-7 TRBD1 TRBV2 CASGGSGTGSYEQYF TGTGCCAGCGGAGGATCCGGGACAGGGTCCTACGAGCAGTACTTC
many TRBJ2-1 TRBD2 TRBV6-2/TRBV6-3 CASRTSAEQFF TGTGCCAGCAGAACTAGCGCAGAGCAGTTCTTC
NA TRBJ2-3 NA TRBV7-9 CASSTDRTSTDTQYF TGTGCCAGCAGCACAGACAGGACTAGCACAGATACGCAGTATTTT
few TRBJ2-2 TRBD2 TRBV10-3 CAISRLATGELFF TGTGCCATCTCGCGACTAGCTACCGGGGAGCTGTTTTTT
NA TRBJ1-2 TRBD1 TRBV29-1 CSIPTGNF TGCAGCATTCCGACAGGGAACTTC
NA TRBJ1-5 NA TRBV28 CASSRSGQPQHF TGTGCCAGCAGCCGATCCGGGCAGCCCCAGCATTTT
many TRBJ1-3 NA TRBV7-6 CASSSGGGPGNTIYF TGTGCCAGCAGCTCCGGAGGGGGGCCAGGAAACACCATATATTTT
many TRBJ1-6 NA TRBV4-1 CASSQDENSPRGNSPLHF TGCGCCAGCAGCCAAGATGAGAACAGCCCTAGGGGGAATTCACCCCTCCACTTT
NA TRBJ2-1 NA TRBV7-6 CASQPGGYEQFF TGTGCCAGCCAACCTGGGGGGTATGAGCAGTTCTTC
NA TRBJ2-2 NA TRBV19 CASSVLAQNTGELFF TGTGCCAGTAGCGTCCTAGCGCAGAACACCGGGGAGCTGTTTTTT
many TRBJ2-1 TRBD2 TRBV7-2 CASSSGLAGANEQFF TGTGCCAGCAGCTCGGGACTAGCGGGAGCCAATGAGCAGTTCTTC
NA TRBJ1-5 NA TRBV29-1 CSATDGDQPQHF TGCAGCGCTACCGACGGCGATCAGCCCCAGCATTTT
few TRBJ1-2 NA TRBV10-3 CAISEVDSYGYTF TGTGCCATCAGTGAGGTCGACAGCTATGGCTACACCTTC
many TRBJ2-2 NA TRBV7-2 CASSPNAGELFF TGTGCCAGCAGCCCGAATGCGGGGGAGCTGTTTTTT
few TRBJ2-1 TRBD2 TRBV7-2 CASMPSGGYNEQFF TGTGCCAGCATGCCTAGCGGGGGCTACAATGAGCAGTTCTTC